Reported below is one TCR beta chain. No antigen is known for it. The data were obtained in a study of vaccination effects on CD4 cells after COVID-19. Assay used: immunoSEQ multiplex PCR; TCRdb lists only in-frame clones, some missing. The table records about 79,000 clones, approximately 74% of them present only once. Findings and caveats of the study: Substantial clonal contraction characterized both infection- and vaccine-induced clones late after vaccination.

After expansion with viral peptide pools in the ViraFEST assay, antigen-specific CD4+ T cells were sequenced. Upon completion of about eleven days in culture, CD4+ T cells were isolated. The CDR3 consists of 16 residues. V lost 0 bases, J lost 7 bases, and 15 bases lay in between. CDR1 is SGHVS and CDR2 is FNYEAQ in the germline V gene. The source is a human donor who received a COVID-19 vaccine. The specimen was CD4+ T cells from PBMCs cultured with HCoV-229E spike peptides, collected before COVID-19 vaccination. The chain uses TRBV7-6 and TRBJ2-2; unclear D gene. The CDR3 loop reads CASSLAQRNGIGELFF. The CDR3 bases are TGTGCCAGCAGCTTAGCGCAGAGGAACGGTATCGGGGAGCTGTTTTTT. Full variable domain (remainder filled in from reference TRBV7-6 and TRBJ2-2): GAGVSQSPRYKVTKRGQDVALRCDPISGHVSLYWYRQALGQGPEFLTYFNYEAQQDKSGLPNDRFSAERPEGSISTLTIQRTEQRDSAMYRCASSLAQRNGIGELFFGEGSRLTVL.